Described below is a single TCR beta chain sequence and its context. Antigen: not known. The sample is drawn from a study of STAT5B mutations in CD4+ large granular lymphocyte leukemia. Study-level points and caveats: Main leukemic clonotypes were patient-specific, but roughly 25% appeared at low frequency elsewhere.

Germline lookup yields CDR1 SGDLS and CDR2 YYNGEE. The V end was cut by 4 bases, the J end by 5 bases, with 11 bases between. The CDR3 loop spans 13 amino acids. Only in-frame clones appear in the TCRdb table, and some are missing; sequencing was by immunoSEQ multiplex PCR. This sample yields around 26,000 clones, of which 74% are seen a single time; about 9.8% belongs to the top ten. Material: CD4+ T cells from blood buffy coats. This clonotype originated in a human donor in good health. The rearrangement links TRBV9 to TRBJ2-3; the D gene is possibly TRBD2 (6 bases). DNA for the CDR3: TGTGCCAGCAGCCCTTTGGGGGGAGATACGCAGTATTTT. Translated: CASSPLGGDTQYF.